This T cell receptor beta chain emerged from a study of cytomegalovirus exposure and HLA in healthy donors. Study-wide context: Early released data comprised approximately 85 million unique TCRs from HLA-typed donors.

Amplification used 60 Vbeta primers and 13 Jbeta primers. Sequenced by immunoSEQ multiplex PCR; TCRdb stores in-frame clones only, minus some. The data contain about 110,000 clones, around 73% of them seen just once; the ten biggest clones take up roughly 8%. Study-wide results and caveats: TCR beta V- and J-gene trimming was later associated with a missense DCLRE1C variant.

To note about this clone: Its antigen is not identified.

Sequenced sample: PBMCs. The source is a man aged 25-45 years in good health and CMV-seronegative.

CDR3 residues: CASSFYLTGTSGHNEQFF. CDR3 bases: TGTGCCAGCAGTTTCTACTTAACCGGGACTAGCGGACACAATGAGCAGTTCTTC. This sequence joins TRBV27 and TRBJ2-1; 11 bases fit TRBD2. This CDR3 has 18 amino acids. Germline V gene lookup returns CDR1 MNHEY and CDR2 SMNVEV (reference sequence). After removal of 3 bases from V and 5 bases from J, the junction contained 12 bases not matched to a gene.